The subject of this entry is one T cell receptor (beta chain). This record belongs to a study of blood T cell repertoires in COVID-19. In the study overall: Samples of COVID-19 (acute and convalescent) were obtained from the United States, Italy and Spain. The cDNA or gDNA used as material had been derived from T cells, B-cell-depleted T cells, or PBMCs.

Germline-derived CDR1 and CDR2 are SNHLY and FYNNEI. The CDR3 runs to 14 residues. With 7 bases removed from V and 0 bases from J, the gap between germline ends came to 9 bases. The study counted Cohort 3 donors as recovered given two negative PCRs, clearance, or symptom resolution. The protocol was immunoSEQ multiplex PCR, while the TCRdb copy is restricted to in-frame clones and leaves out a portion. The table records around 200,000 clones, about 85% of them present only once. Sequenced: PBMCs or T cells enriched from blood (not recorded which). The chain uses TRBV2 and TRBJ1-4; D not resolved. The TCR sequence derives from a middle-aged man who had recovered from COVID-19. The CDR3 sequence is CASISDTTNEKLFF. In nucleotides, the CDR3 is TGTGCCAGCATTTCAGATACAACTAATGAAAAACTGTTTTTT.